This T cell receptor (beta chain) was sequenced during a study of cytomegalovirus exposure and HLA in healthy donors. Looking at the study overall: A prior analysis found 90 million to 120 million unique TCR beta sequences from 150 million to 200 million T cells.

The length of the CDR3 is 13 residues. From germline, CDR1 is SQVTM and CDR2 ANQGSEA. The V end lost 5 bases, the J end lost 5 bases, and 15 bases lay between the germline ends. 60 Vbeta and 13 Jbeta primers were used in PCR. Sequencing was performed with immunoSEQ multiplex PCR; in TCRdb, only in-frame clones are kept and a portion is missing. The profile shows 150,000 to 200,000 clones, about four fifths of them singletons. Concerning this clone itself: Its antigen is still unknown.

General observations from the study: Sequencing had likely introduced a cluster of highly shared sequence variants as an artifact. High sensitivity and specificity were reportedly achieved when the classifier diagnosed cytomegalovirus status. The study dropped some indistinguishable V segments, TRBV6-2 and TRBV6-3 among them.

The chain joins TRBV29-1 to TRBJ2-5, with a tentative D call TRBD1 (5 bases). Sequenced: PBMCs. The TCR sequence derives from a woman in her forties or fifties in good health and CMV-seronegative. The chain's CDR3 is CSVRGSGWETQYF. Here the CDR3 DNA reads TGCAGCGTTAGGGGCTCAGGGTGGGAGACCCAGTACTTC.